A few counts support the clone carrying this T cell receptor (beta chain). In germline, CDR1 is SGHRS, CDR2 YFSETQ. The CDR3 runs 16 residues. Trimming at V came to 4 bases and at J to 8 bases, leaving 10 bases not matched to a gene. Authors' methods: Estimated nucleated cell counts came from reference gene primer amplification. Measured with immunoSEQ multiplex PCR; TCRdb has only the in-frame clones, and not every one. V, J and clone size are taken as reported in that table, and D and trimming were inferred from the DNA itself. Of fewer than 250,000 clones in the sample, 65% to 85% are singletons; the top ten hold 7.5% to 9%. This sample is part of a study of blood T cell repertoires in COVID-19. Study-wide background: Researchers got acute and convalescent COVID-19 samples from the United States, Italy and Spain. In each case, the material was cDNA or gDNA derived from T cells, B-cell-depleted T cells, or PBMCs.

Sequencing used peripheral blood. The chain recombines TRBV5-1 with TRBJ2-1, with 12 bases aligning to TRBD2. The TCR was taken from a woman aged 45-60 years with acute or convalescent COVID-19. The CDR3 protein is CASSPPTSGRYYEQFF. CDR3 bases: TGCGCCAGCAGCCCACCCACTAGCGGGAGGTACTATGAGCAGTTCTTC.